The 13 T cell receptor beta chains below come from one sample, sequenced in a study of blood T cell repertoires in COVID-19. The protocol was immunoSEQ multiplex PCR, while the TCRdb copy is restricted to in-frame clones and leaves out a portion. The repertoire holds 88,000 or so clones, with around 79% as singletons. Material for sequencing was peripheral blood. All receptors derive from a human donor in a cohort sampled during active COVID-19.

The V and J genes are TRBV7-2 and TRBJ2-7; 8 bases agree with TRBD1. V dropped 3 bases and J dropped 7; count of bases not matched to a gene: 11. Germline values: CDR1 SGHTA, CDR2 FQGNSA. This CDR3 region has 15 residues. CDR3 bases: TGTGCCAGCAGCTTCCAGGGGGCAATAGTGGGGGAGCAGTACTTC. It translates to CASSFQGAIVGEQYF.

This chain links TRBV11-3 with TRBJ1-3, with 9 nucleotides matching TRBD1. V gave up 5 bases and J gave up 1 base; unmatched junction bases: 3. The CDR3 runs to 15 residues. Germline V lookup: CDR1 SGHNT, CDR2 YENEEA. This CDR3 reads CASSRGQGSGNTIYF. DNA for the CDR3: TGTGCCAGCAGCCGCGGACAGGGGTCTGGAAACACCATATATTTT.

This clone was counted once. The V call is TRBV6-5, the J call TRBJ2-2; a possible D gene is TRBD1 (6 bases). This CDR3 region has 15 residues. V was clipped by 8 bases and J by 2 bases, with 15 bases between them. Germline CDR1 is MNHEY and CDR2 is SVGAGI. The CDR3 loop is CASAFGQYNTGELFF. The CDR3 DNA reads TGTGCCAGCGCGTTCGGACAGTATAACACCGGGGAGCTGTTTTTT.

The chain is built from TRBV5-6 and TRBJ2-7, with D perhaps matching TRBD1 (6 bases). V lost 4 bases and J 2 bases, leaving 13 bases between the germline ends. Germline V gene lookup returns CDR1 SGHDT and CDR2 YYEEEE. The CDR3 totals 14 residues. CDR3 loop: CASSPWTVTYEQYF. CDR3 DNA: TGTGCCAGCAGCCCGTGGACAGTTACCTACGAGCAGTACTTC.

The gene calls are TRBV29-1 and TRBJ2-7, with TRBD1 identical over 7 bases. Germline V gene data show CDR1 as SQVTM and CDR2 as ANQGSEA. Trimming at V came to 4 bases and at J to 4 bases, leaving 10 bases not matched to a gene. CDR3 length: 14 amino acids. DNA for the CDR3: TGCAGCGTTGCACACCGGGACAGAGGGTACGAGCAGTACTTC. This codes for CSVAHRDRGYEQYF.

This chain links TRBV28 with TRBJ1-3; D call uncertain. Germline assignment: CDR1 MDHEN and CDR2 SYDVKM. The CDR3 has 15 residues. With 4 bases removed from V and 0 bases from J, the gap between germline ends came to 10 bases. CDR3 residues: CASSSSGLSGNTIYF. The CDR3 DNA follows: TGTGCCAGCAGTTCCTCAGGCCTCTCTGGAAACACCATATATTTT.

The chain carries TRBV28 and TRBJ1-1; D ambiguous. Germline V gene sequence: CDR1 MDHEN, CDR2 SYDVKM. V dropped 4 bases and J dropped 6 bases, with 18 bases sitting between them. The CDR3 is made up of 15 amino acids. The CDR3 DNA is TGTGCCAGCAGTTCTCAGACCCTTGACAAACCTGAAGCTTTCTTT. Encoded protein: CASSSQTLDKPEAFF. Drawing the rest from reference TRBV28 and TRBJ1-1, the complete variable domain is DVKVTQSSRYLVKRTGEKVFLECVQDMDHENMFWYRQDPGLGLRLIYFSYDVKMKEKGDIPEGYSVSREKKERFSLILESASTNQTSMYLCASSSQTLDKPEAFFGQGTRLTVV.

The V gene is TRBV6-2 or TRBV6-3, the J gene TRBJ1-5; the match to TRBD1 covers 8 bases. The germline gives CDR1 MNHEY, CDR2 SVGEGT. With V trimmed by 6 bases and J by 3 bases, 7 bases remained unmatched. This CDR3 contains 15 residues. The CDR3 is CASSRPDRANQPQHF. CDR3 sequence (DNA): TGTGCCAGCAGCCGACCGGACAGGGCCAATCAGCCCCAGCATTTT.

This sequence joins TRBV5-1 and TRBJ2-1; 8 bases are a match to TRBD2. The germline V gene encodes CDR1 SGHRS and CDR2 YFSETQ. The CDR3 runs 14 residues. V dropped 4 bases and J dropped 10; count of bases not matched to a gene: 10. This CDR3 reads CASSTGTSAVEQFF. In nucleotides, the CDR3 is TGCGCCAGCAGCACCGGGACTAGTGCTGTAGAGCAGTTCTTC.

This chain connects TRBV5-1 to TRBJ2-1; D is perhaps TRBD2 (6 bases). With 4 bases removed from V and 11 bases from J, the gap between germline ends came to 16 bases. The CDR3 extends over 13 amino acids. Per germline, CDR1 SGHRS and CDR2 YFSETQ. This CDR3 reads CASSLLGGRKQFF. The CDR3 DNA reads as TGCGCCAGCAGCCTTCTTGGGGGGAGGAAGCAGTTCTTC.

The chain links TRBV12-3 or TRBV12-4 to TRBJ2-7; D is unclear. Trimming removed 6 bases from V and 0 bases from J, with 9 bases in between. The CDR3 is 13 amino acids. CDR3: CASRRHLSYEQYF. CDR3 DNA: TGTGCCAGCAGGAGACATCTCTCCTACGAGCAGTACTTC.

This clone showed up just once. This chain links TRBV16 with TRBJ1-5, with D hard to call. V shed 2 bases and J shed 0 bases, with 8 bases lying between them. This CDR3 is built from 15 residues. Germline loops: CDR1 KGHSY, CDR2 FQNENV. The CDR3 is CASSQDAGSNQPQHF. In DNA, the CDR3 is TGTGCCAGCAGCCAAGATGCGGGTAGCAATCAGCCCCAGCATTTT.

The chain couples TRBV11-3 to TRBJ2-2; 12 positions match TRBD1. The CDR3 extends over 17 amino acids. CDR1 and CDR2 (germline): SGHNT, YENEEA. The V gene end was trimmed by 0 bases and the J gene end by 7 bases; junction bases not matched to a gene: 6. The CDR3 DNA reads TGTGCCAGCAGCTTAGATCGGGGACAGGGGGCCGACGGGGAGCTGTTTTTT. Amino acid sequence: CASSLDRGQGADGELFF.